This T cell receptor (beta chain) was captured by sequencing in a study of blood T cell repertoires in COVID-19. Sequencing was performed with immunoSEQ multiplex PCR; in TCRdb, only in-frame clones are kept and a portion is missing. Of under 140,000 clones listed, 65% to 80% are singletons. The receptor was derived from a woman aged 55-69 years with acute or convalescent COVID-19. The sequenced material came from peripheral blood.

CDR3 loop: CASSSQGAWYGYTF. In DNA form, the CDR3 reads TGTGCCAGCAGCTCCCAGGGGGCCTGGTATGGCTACACCTTC. The rearrangement links TRBV5-8 to TRBJ1-2, with 8 bases lining up with TRBD1. V was pared by 3 bases and J by 5 bases, with 6 bases of the junction left unmatched. Germline V CDR1 and CDR2: SGHTS, YDEGEE. The CDR3 sequence is 14 residues long. Based on the CDR3 plus reference TRBV5-8 and TRBJ1-2, the full variable domain is EAGVTQSPTHLIKTRGQQATLRCSPISGHTSVYWYQQALGLGLQFLLWYDEGEERNRGNFPPRFSGRQFPNYSSELNVNALELEDSALYLCASSSQGAWYGYTFGSGTRLTVV.